These 17 T cell receptor beta chains were sequenced from one sample in a study of beta chain features in type 1 diabetes (dated by TCRdb to the late 2010s). The library was produced with the immunoSEQ multiplex PCR assay. All of the isolated RNA was reverse transcribed with the High Capacity cDNA Reverse Transcription Kit, so expressed TCRB transcripts were sequenced. This is the immuneACCESS table as TCRdb keeps it, with only in-frame sequences that have V and J called. A part of the clones is gone; compared with another copy, unresolved V genes explain less than half, and the rest is unexplained. The sample includes a few hundred thousand clones, with about 30% observed a single time. Jointly, the top ten make up under 4.5% of the sample. Material for sequencing was central memory CD4+ T cells from blood. These receptor sequences come from a man aged 25 to 40 in good health.

This clone has at least ten counts. The chain has TRBV7-9 and TRBJ2-4; D is unresolved. V lost 2 bases, J lost 2 bases, and 10 bases lay in between. The CDR3 consists of 15 residues. In germline, CDR1 is SEHNR, CDR2 FQNEAQ (reference sequence). This CDR3 is CASSLQSMTKNIQYF. The CDR3 coding sequence is TGTGCCAGCAGCTTACAAAGTATGACCAAAAACATTCAGTACTTC.

The chain couples TRBV30 to TRBJ1-5, with 9 bases identical to TRBD1. From germline, CDR1 is GTSNPN and CDR2 SVGIG (reference sequence). The CDR3 contains 15 residues. The V gene end was trimmed by 1 base and the J gene end by 3 bases; junction bases not matched to a gene: 4. CDR3 loop: CAWSGRTGDNQPQHF. The CDR3 DNA follows: TGTGCCTGGAGTGGCCGGACAGGGGACAATCAGCCCCAGCATTTT.

In this sample, this clone turned up a few times. This rearrangement joins TRBV9 to TRBJ2-6, with TRBD1 as a possible D gene (5 bases). V was trimmed by 4 bases and J by 0 bases, leaving 8 bases between them. Germline V gives CDR1 SGDLS, CDR2 YYNGEE. The CDR3 length is 15 residues. CDR3 protein: CASSPTASGANVLTF. CDR3 DNA: TGTGCCAGCAGCCCGACAGCCTCTGGGGCCAACGTCCTGACTTTC.

A few counts support this clone. This chain joins TRBV18 and TRBJ1-2; 8 nucleotides match TRBD1. J gave up 3 bases and V 2 bases, and 5 bases lay outside the gene matches. In germline, CDR1 is KGHSH, CDR2 LQKENI. There are 15 residues in the CDR3. The CDR3 loop is CASSPSGGFYYGYTF. CDR3 nucleotides: TGTGCCAGCTCACCATCAGGGGGCTTTTACTATGGCTACACCTTC. Full variable domain (outside the CDR3, taken from reference TRBV18 and TRBJ1-2): NAGVMQNPRHLVRRRGQEARLRCSPMKGHSHVYWYRQLPEEGLKFMVYLQKENIIDESGMPKERFSAEFPKEGPSILRIQQVVRGDSAAYFCASSPSGGFYYGYTFGSGTRLTVV.

This clone was detected only a few times. This chain uses TRBV25-1 with TRBJ2-1; no firm D call. CDR3 size: 10 residues. V lost 6 bases to trimming and J lost 8 bases, with 5 bases between them. Germline CDR1 MGHDK, CDR2 SYGVNS. The CDR3 is CASRGHEQFF. Here the CDR3 DNA reads TGTGCCAGCAGGGGCCATGAGCAGTTCTTC. The variable domain in full, with the rest retrieved from reference TRBV25-1 and TRBJ2-1, is EADIYQTPRYLVIGTGKKITLECSQTMGHDKMYWYQQDPGMELHLIHYSYGVNSTEKGDLSSESTVSRIRTEHFPLTLESARPSHTSQYLCASRGHEQFFGPGTRLTVL.

The chain uses TRBV7-2 and TRBJ2-7, with TRBD2 matching over 7 bases. The CDR3 is made up of 14 amino acids. V was pared by 4 bases and J by 4 bases, with 7 bases of the junction left unmatched. Looked up from germline, CDR1 is SGHTA and CDR2 is FQGNSA. The CDR3 loop is CASSSRTRTYEQYF. CDR3 DNA sequence: TGTGCCAGCAGCTCTAGGACTAGGACATACGAGCAGTACTTC. Looking up the rest from reference TRBV7-2 and TRBJ2-7 gives the full variable domain: GAGVSQSPSNKVTEKGKDVELRCDPISGHTALYWYRQSLGQGLEFLIYFQGNSAPDKSGLPSDRFSAERTGGSVSTLTIQRTQQEDSAVYLCASSSRTRTYEQYFGPGTRLTVT.

The chain has TRBV30 and TRBJ2-5; TRBD2 might be the D (6 bases). CDR1 is GTSNPN, CDR2 SVGIG, per germline (reference sequence). CDR3 length: 15 residues. Trimming cost V 5 bases and J 2 bases, with 18 bases left between them. The CDR3 nucleotides read TGTGCCTGGCAAACCGGGACTGTAGCACAAGAGACCCAGTACTTC. Its protein product is CAWQTGTVAQETQYF. Full variable domain (missing parts from reference TRBV30 and TRBJ2-5): SQTIHQWPATLVQPVGSPLSLECTVEGTSNPNLYWYRQAAGRGLQLLFYSVGIGQISSEVPQNLSASRPQDRQFILSSKKLLLSDSGFYLCAWQTGTVAQETQYFGPGTRLLVL.

The chain is built from TRBV6-5 and TRBJ2-1; TRBD2 matches at 10 bases. The CDR3 is 15 amino acids. Germline CDR1 is MNHEY and CDR2 is SVGAGI. V was pared by 6 bases and J by 7 bases, with 9 bases of the junction left unmatched. CDR3 sequence (DNA): TGTGCCAGCAGCCCCTTCGAGCGGGGGGGAAATGAGCAGTTCTTC. Residues: CASSPFERGGNEQFF.

The gene calls are TRBV5-1 and TRBJ2-1, with D maybe TRBD2 (6 bases). This CDR3 contains 13 residues. The V and J ends lost 7 bases and 4 bases respectively, with 12 bases between them. Germline CDR1 and CDR2: SGHRS and YFSETQ. This chain's CDR3 is CASANGGYNEQFF. CDR3 coding DNA: TGCGCCAGCGCTAATGGGGGGTACAATGAGCAGTTCTTC.

This clone is a singleton in its sample. The genes are TRBV5-1 and TRBJ2-2, with no clear D. Per the germline V gene, CDR1 is SGHRS and CDR2 is YFSETQ. V lost 7 bases to trimming and J lost 2 bases, with 12 bases between them. The length of the CDR3 is 14 residues. DNA for the CDR3: TGCGCCAGCGCGTCAGGAACCAACACCGGGGAGCTGTTTTTT. Its translation is CASASGTNTGELFF.

The gene calls are TRBV7-2 and TRBJ2-3; 10 nucleotides match TRBD2. This CDR3 spans 16 amino acids. CDR1 is SGHTA, CDR2 FQGNSA, per germline. V shed 5 bases, J shed 3 bases, and the junction held 8 bases outside the gene matches. The DNA for the CDR3 is TGTGCCAGCAGCCTCTACGCTAGCGGGAGAACAGATACGCAGTATTTT. It translates to CASSLYASGRTDTQYF.

This clone was seen more than once but under ten times. The genes are TRBV21-1 and TRBJ2-3; TRBD2, as called in the table, went unchecked against the DNA. TRBV21-1 is designated a pseudogene. This CDR3 contains 15 residues. CDR3 sequence: CASSLIAGGTDTQYF. DNA of the CDR3: TGTGCCAGCAGCCTCATAGCGGGGGGCACAGATACGCAGTATTTT.

The chain has TRBV2 and TRBJ1-2, with 9 bases matching TRBD1. V shed 4 bases and J 8 bases; nucleotides not matched to a gene: 11. Germline V lookup: CDR1 SNHLY, CDR2 FYNNEI. CDR3 length equals 15 residues. Here the CDR3 reads CASSAQPTGGRGYTF. CDR3 bases: TGTGCCAGCAGTGCTCAACCTACAGGGGGCAGAGGCTACACCTTC. Drawing the rest from reference TRBV2 and TRBJ1-2, the complete variable domain is EPEVTQTPSHQVTQMGQEVILRCVPISNHLYFYWYRQILGQKVEFLVSFYNNEISEKSEIFDDQFSVERPDGSNFTLKIRSTKLEDSAMYFCASSAQPTGGRGYTFGSGTRLTVV.

V is TRBV19 and J is TRBJ2-4; the match to TRBD2 covers 10 bases. Germline V lookup: CDR1 LNHDA, CDR2 SQIVND (reference sequence). The CDR3 contains 17 residues. With V trimmed by 0 bases and J by 0 bases, 2 bases remained unmatched. CDR3 loop: CASSIEAGGPAKNIQYF. The CDR3 region has the DNA TGTGCCAGTAGTATAGAAGCGGGAGGGCCAGCCAAAAACATTCAGTACTTC.

This clone was counted between two and nine times. The genes are TRBV11-2 and TRBJ2-5; 7 positions agree with TRBD2. V dropped 2 bases and J dropped 0; count of bases not matched to a gene: 3. The CDR3 is 15 residues long. CDR1 and CDR2 (germline): SGHAT, FQNNGV. The DNA for the CDR3 is TGTGCCAGCAGCTTAACGAGCGGGGACCAAGAGACCCAGTACTTC. Translated, it gives CASSLTSGDQETQYF.

The J gene is TRBJ2-1, the V gene TRBV14; 7 bases line up with TRBD1. The trim removed 3 bases at V and 4 bases at J, leaving 9 bases unmatched. Germline values: CDR1 SGHDN, CDR2 FVKESK. This CDR3 spans 16 amino acids. As DNA, the CDR3 is TGTGCCAGCAGCCACAGACAGGGTCCACCTTACAATGAGCAGTTCTTC. Its protein product is CASSHRQGPPYNEQFF.

In its sample, this clone was seen a few times. A read error may produce the germline difference seen at one junction end. The chain carries TRBV23-1 and TRBJ1-5; D might be TRBD1 (6 bases). TRBV23-1 is labeled an ORF, and its function is uncertain. The length of the CDR3 is 17 residues. In DNA, the CDR3 is TGCGACAGCAGTCAATCAATGAGGACAGATAGCAATCAGCCCCAGCATTTT. It yields the protein CDSSQSMRTDSNQPQHF.